The 7 T cell receptor beta chains below come from one sample, sequenced in a study of T cell responses to AZD1222 COVID-19 vaccine listed by TCRdb under 2021. Reading the label with the study, this specimen's time point is: about 28 days (+/-7) after the second vaccine dose. Library prep was done by the immunoSEQ multiplex PCR assay. TCRdb carries this immuneACCESS record with in-frame sequences only. Its versions omit some clonotypes, under half of them owing to an unresolved V gene in the studies checked, with the rest unexplained. The table for this sample lists fewer than 150,000 clones; over 75% of them were counted only once. The ten top clones hold around 5.3% of the sample. The source was peripheral blood, collected 28 days after the second AZD1222 dose. The receptor source for this set is an adult who received the AZD1222 COVID-19 vaccine.

The V gene is TRBV18, the J gene TRBJ1-1, with 10 positions matching TRBD1. J lost 3 bases, V lost 5 bases, and 3 bases had no gene match. Per germline, CDR1 KGHSH and CDR2 LQKENI. The CDR3 is 14 residues long. In DNA form, the CDR3 reads TGTGCCAGCTCAGCCGGGACAGGGGACACTGAAGCTTTCTTT. The encoded protein is CASSAGTGDTEAFF.

The gene calls are TRBV7-2 and TRBJ2-2, with D perhaps assigned TRBD1 or TRBD2 (5 bases each). This CDR3 contains 16 residues. The V gene lost 0 bases and the J gene lost 5 bases, with 13 bases spanning the gap. CDR1 and CDR2 (germline): SGHTA, FQGNSA. Here the CDR3 reads CASSLAPLGGTGELFF. The CDR3 nucleotides are TGTGCCAGCAGCTTAGCTCCCCTTGGGGGAACCGGGGAGCTGTTTTTT.

V and J are TRBV27 and TRBJ1-1, with D unresolved. Between the trimmed V and J ends, which lost 2 bases and 10 bases, there was a span of 20 bases. In germline, CDR1 is MNHEY, CDR2 SMNVEV (reference sequence). This CDR3 comprises 15 residues. This chain's CDR3 is CASSLRRNRGSPAFF. CDR3 DNA: TGTGCCAGCAGTTTAAGGAGAAACAGAGGGAGCCCAGCTTTCTTT.

The chain links TRBV13 to TRBJ1-5; 7 bases agree with TRBD1. CDR1 and CDR2 (germline): PRHDT, FYEKMQ (reference sequence). Losses at the gene ends were 4 bases for V and 4 bases for J; bases not matched to a gene: 4. The CDR3 has 14 amino acids. CDR3 sequence: CASSSTGHNQPQHF. The CDR3 nucleotides are TGTGCCAGCAGCTCGACAGGGCATAATCAGCCCCAGCATTTT.

V and J are TRBV6-4 and TRBJ1-5; no firm D call. With 2 bases removed from V and 6 bases from J, the gap between germline ends came to 11 bases. CDR1 is MRHNA, CDR2 SNTAGT, per germline. The length of the CDR3 is 14 residues. DNA for the CDR3: TGTGCCAGCAGTGACCGGCCCTTCGTTCAGCCCCAGCATTTT. This translates into CASSDRPFVQPQHF.

CDR3 residues: CASSADRGAGGYTF. As DNA, the CDR3 is TGTGCCAGCAGCGCAGACAGGGGCGCGGGTGGCTACACCTTC. V is TRBV9 and J is TRBJ1-2; 8 positions agree with TRBD1. V was pared by 3 bases and J by 7 bases, with 8 bases of the junction left unmatched. In germline, CDR1 is SGDLS, CDR2 YYNGEE. The CDR3 spans 14 residues. Drawing the rest from reference TRBV9 and TRBJ1-2, the complete variable domain is DSGVTQTPKHLITATGQRVTLRCSPRSGDLSVYWYQQSLDQGLQFLIQYYNGEERAKGNILERFSAQQFPDLHSELNLSSLELGDSALYFCASSADRGAGGYTFGSGTRLTVV.

This sequence joins TRBV30 and TRBJ1-2; weak D call: TRBD1 (5 bases). The V end lost 2 bases, the J end lost 9 bases, and 16 bases lay between the germline ends. This CDR3 spans 13 amino acids. The germline gives CDR1 GTSNPN, CDR2 SVGIG (reference sequence). The CDR3 is CAWSKGMSFRYTF. The CDR3, as DNA: TGTGCCTGGAGTAAGGGGATGAGCTTCCGCTACACCTTC.